This TCR beta chain came from a study of T-cell reconstitution after alpha-beta-depleted transplantation in children. This clonotype was recorded many times. A library of TCRbeta sequences, prepared with unique molecular identifiers, was generated. One entry per CDR3 protein, called by TCRdb with MiXCR from the PCR reads. The repertoire holds 200,000 to 250,000 distinct CDR3 sequences, with 9.5% to 15% as singletons. V shed 3 bases and J shed 1 base, with 12 bases lying between them. Germline CDR1 is SQVTM and CDR2 is ANQGSEA. The CDR3 has 15 amino acids. The V gene is TRBV29-1, the J gene TRBJ2-2, with D perhaps TRBD2 (6 bases). Source: PBMCs from the stem cell graft donor, taken from the stem cell graft. The receptor's source is a human donor who donated a stem cell graft to a child with acute lymphoblastic leukemia. The CDR3 protein is CSVDHGGVNTGELFF. As DNA, the CDR3 is TGCAGCGTTGACCATGGAGGGGTGAACACCGGGGAGCTGTTTTTT.